This record concerns one TCR delta chain sequence. TCRdb assigns this DNA the protein of a much larger clone, which departs from its translation at residue 8; this likely reflects a read error, and the protein shown comes from translating the DNA. The record originates from a study of gamma-delta T cells after stem cell transplantation. TCRdb made new clone calls on the RT-PCR reads using CATT. The table has 2,500 to 3,000 delta-chain clones, approximately 2.6% seen once. Sequenced material: gamma-delta T cells. The source of this sequence is a human donor. It is not recorded whose cells these are; they may come from a transplant donor.

The CDR3 nucleotides are TGTGCCTGTGACACTGTTGCTTGGGGATACCCCTTTAACACCGATAAACTCATCTTT. Its translation is CACDTVAWGYPFNTDKLIF. The rearrangement links TRDV2 to TRDJ1, with TRDD3 matching 8 bases. In germline, CDR1 is GEAIGNYY, CDR2 EKD. CDR3 length equals 19 residues. The junction had 15 bases not matched to a gene; V was cut back by 1 base and J by 0 bases.